This T cell receptor beta chain was found in a study of CD8+ T cells in alopecia areata. As for treatment: oral pan-JAK inhibitor, 5-10 mg twice daily. Researchers gathered lesional scalp punch biopsies and peripheral blood from patients with alopecia areata. After isolation, RNA underwent reverse transcription to generate cDNA as the sequencing template. Only in-frame clones appear in the TCRdb table, and some are missing; sequencing was by immunoSEQ multiplex PCR. The data show 200,000 to 250,000 clones, around 66% seen once. With regard to this clone: The antigen is not known.

Study-level points and caveats: Scalp samples also yield sequences of resident alphabeta T cells from normal skin. Uncertainty about whether baseline CD8+ expansion is linked to response remains, with one nonresponder.

The receptor comes from a human donor with alopecia areata. The sample in question was CD4+ T cells sorted from blood, obtained at week 4, from a patient treated with tofacitinib.

The DNA of the CDR3 is TGTGCCAGCAGCTTAGAGGGGCGGGATGGCTACACCTTC. Translated, it gives CASSLEGRDGYTF. V gene TRBV7-9 combines with J gene TRBJ1-2; TRBD1 is a possible D gene (5 bases). Germline CDR1 is SEHNR and CDR2 is FQNEAQ (reference sequence). Between the trimmed V and J ends, which lost 1 base and 6 bases, there was a span of 9 bases. The CDR3 has 13 amino acids.